This T cell receptor beta chain was captured by sequencing in a study of T-cell reconstitution after alpha-beta-depleted transplantation in children. V lost 0 bases to trimming and J lost 7 bases; unmatched junction nucleotides: 6. CDR1 SGHNT and CDR2 YYREEE come from the germline V gene (reference sequence). CDR3 length: 15 residues. Unique molecular identifiers were incorporated into the prepared TCRbeta library. TCRdb re-derived calls from the PCR reads in MiXCR, one entry per CDR3 protein. The sample includes 610,000 or so distinct CDR3 sequences, approximately 30% seen only once; the top ten take about a third.

Specimen: PBMCs, collected before TCRalphabeta/CD19-depleted stem cell transplant. V gene TRBV5-4 combines with J gene TRBJ2-3; 9 bases agree with TRBD2. This clonotype was sampled from a boy under two years old with Wiskott-Aldrich syndrome, due to receive a stem cell transplant. The chain's CDR3 is CASSLEGGRANTQYF. The CDR3 DNA reads TGTGCCAGCAGCTTGGAAGGCGGGAGGGCCAATACGCAGTATTTT.